These T cell receptor beta chains were read from a single sample in a study of HIV-infected patients and healthy controls. TCRdb itself ran the 5' RACE reads through MiXCR, one entry per CDR3 protein. Here the sample spans 7,000 to 8,500 distinct CDR3 sequences, about 6.3% being singletons. Source: blood, taken before antiretroviral therapy. The receptors come from an adult with HIV infection. Each CDR3 is given with its conserved first and last residue. D genes are given only for firm matches. The size of a clone is reported for some rows only, either as once, few or many, or as a class for expanded clones.

v_call	j_call	d_call	clone_size	cdr3_nt	cdr3_aa
TRBV12-3/TRBV12-4	TRBJ1-5	TRBD1	medium-sized	TGTGCCAGCAGCTTACCGGGACAGGGGACGAATCAGCCCCAGCATTTT	CASSLPGQGTNQPQHF
TRBV6-5	TRBJ2-7	TRBD1	many	TGTGCCAGCAGATTGACAGGGGGCCAAACCTACGAGCAGTACTTT	CASRLTGGQTYEQYF
TRBV10-2	TRBJ2-2	TRBD1	many	TGCGCCAGCAGTGGAAGGGGGCCCACCGGGGAGCTGTTTTTT	CASSGRGPTGELFF
TRBV4-3	TRBJ2-5	TRBD1	NA	TGCGCCAGCAGCCCGACCCTCGGGACAGAAGAGACCCAGTACTTC	CASSPTLGTEETQYF
TRBV7-2	TRBJ2-5	NA	many	TGTGCCAGCAGCTTCGGGGGAGGCGGTTGGGAGACCCAGTACTTC	CASSFGGGGWETQYF
TRBV7-9	TRBJ2-7	NA	many	TGTGCCAGCAGCTTAGAAGGGGGCGAGCAGTACTTC	CASSLEGGEQYF
TRBV7-9	TRBJ1-4	NA	NA	TGTGCCAGCAGCCCCGAGGGGCGTGGGTATGAAAAACTGTTTTTT	CASSPEGRGYEKLFF
TRBV11-2	TRBJ2-5	NA	medium-sized	TGTGCCAGCAGCTTCGGGAGCTTGGGCTACTTC	CASSFGSLGYF
TRBV6-6	TRBJ1-1	TRBD1	many	TGTGCCAGCAGTGCATCTTGGGGACAGGGGAGAACTGAAGCTTTCTTT	CASSASWGQGRTEAFF
TRBV19	TRBJ2-3	TRBD2	many	TGTGCCAGTAGTATGAAGCGGGGTACGACAGATACGCAGTATTTT	CASSMKRGTTDTQYF
TRBV5-4	TRBJ2-1	TRBD2	many	TGTGCCAGCAGCTTGGCTCTAGCGGCCTCCTACAATGAGCAGTTCTTC	CASSLALAASYNEQFF
TRBV18	TRBJ2-7	NA	many	TGTGCCAGCTCACCACCTATCGGTTCGACGGACGGATCCTACGAGCAGTACTTC	CASSPPIGSTDGSYEQYF
TRBV6-1	TRBJ2-1	TRBD2	medium-sized	TGTGCCAGCAAAGCGGGGGGTTACAATGAGCAGTTCTTC	CASKAGGYNEQFF
TRBV20-1	TRBJ2-3	TRBD2	medium-sized	TGCAGTGCTATTAGGGGAGCGGGGGGGCGAGATACGCAGTATTTT	CSAIRGAGGRDTQYF
TRBV7-9	TRBJ2-3	TRBD2	NA	TGTGCCAGCGGCCTTCCCAATAGCGGGGATACAGATACGCAGTATTTT	CASGLPNSGDTDTQYF
TRBV2	TRBJ2-7	TRBD2	medium-sized	TGTGCCAGCAGTGATGAGTCTAGCGGATCCTACGAGCAGTACTTC	CASSDESSGSYEQYF
TRBV6-1	TRBJ2-5	NA	many	TGTGCCAGCAGTGAAGACCCCAGGAGAGAGACCCAGTACTTC	CASSEDPRRETQYF
TRBV7-3	TRBJ2-1	TRBD2	many	TGTGCCAGCAGCTTAACGACGGGGGGCTACAATGAGCAGTTCTTC	CASSLTTGGYNEQFF
TRBV4-1	TRBJ1-2	NA	NA	TGCGCCAGCAGCCAAGAAGGCCGGGGAAGGGCCTATGGCTACACCTTC	CASSQEGRGRAYGYTF
TRBV19	TRBJ1-1	NA	few	TGTGCCAGTAGTCGCGGGACCGCGGTCGAAGCTTTCTTT	CASSRGTAVEAFF
TRBV4-2	TRBJ2-7	NA	many	TGTGCCAGCAGCCTCGCGAGTGACAGGACCTACGAGCAGTACTTC	CASSLASDRTYEQYF
TRBV20-1	TRBJ2-1	NA	medium-sized	TGCAGTGCTAGGGTCCTTTCGGGGCTGATTAATGAGCAGTTCTTC	CSARVLSGLINEQFF
TRBV6-2/TRBV6-3	TRBJ1-2	NA	few	TGTGCCAGCAGTTATGGAGGGAACGGCTACACCTTC	CASSYGGNGYTF
TRBV7-9	TRBJ2-2	TRBD1	medium-sized	TGTGCCAGCAGCTCATCGACAGGGATGACCGGGGAGCTGTTTTTT	CASSSSTGMTGELFF
TRBV19	TRBJ1-5	TRBD1	few	TGTGCCAGTAGTAGCGGGACAGTCAATCAGCCCCAGCATTTT	CASSSGTVNQPQHF
TRBV5-6	TRBJ1-4	NA	many	TGTGCCAGCAGCTTTCGGATTGCAACTAATGAAAAACTGTTTTTT	CASSFRIATNEKLFF
TRBV7-2	TRBJ1-2	NA	many	TGTGCCAGCAGCTCCTTAGACAGTCGCTACACCTTC	CASSSLDSRYTF